Below are 12 T cell receptor beta chains sequenced from a single sample in a study of cytomegalovirus exposure and HLA in healthy donors. PCR was performed using 60 Vbeta and 13 Jbeta primers. The assay was immunoSEQ multiplex PCR, and TCRdb's table has in-frame clones only and misses some. The repertoire holds around 200,000 clones, with about 85% as singletons. The specimen sequenced was PBMCs. Every receptor here comes from a man aged 50 to 60 in good health and CMV-seronegative.

In its sample, this clone was seen a few times. The chain employs TRBV6-1 and TRBJ1-1; 9 positions agree with TRBD1. After removal of 8 bases from V and 1 base from J, the junction contained 8 bases not matched to a gene. This CDR3 contains 15 residues. From germline, CDR1 is MNHNS and CDR2 SASEGT. The CDR3 sequence: CASPRGTGRNTEAFF. DNA of the CDR3: TGTGCCAGCCCGAGGGGGACAGGGAGGAACACTGAAGCTTTCTTT.

The chain carries TRBV5-5 and TRBJ1-4; TRBD1 aligns across 7 bases. V lost 3 bases and J lost 6; bases outside the gene matches: 8. This CDR3 spans 15 amino acids. Germline values: CDR1 SGHKS, CDR2 YYEKEE (reference sequence). CDR3 DNA: TGTGCCAGCAGCTCGACAGGGAACCTGGATGAAAAACTGTTTTTT. Its protein is CASSSTGNLDEKLFF. Full variable domain (missing parts from reference TRBV5-5 and TRBJ1-4): DAGVTQSPTHLIKTRGQQVTLRCSPISGHKSVSWYQQVLGQGPQFIFQYYEKEERGRGNFPDRFSARQFPNYSSELNVNALLLGDSALYLCASSSTGNLDEKLFFGSGTQLSVL.

The chain carries TRBV11-3 and TRBJ2-1; D unresolved. Trimming cost V 1 base and J 6 bases, with 7 bases left between them. Per germline, CDR1 SGHNT and CDR2 YENEEA. The CDR3 is 13 amino acids. CDR3 sequence reads: CASSLGQRNEQFF. The CDR3 bases are TGTGCCAGCAGCTTAGGGCAGCGCAATGAGCAGTTCTTC.

The chain combines TRBV4-3 with TRBJ1-5; 8 bases map to TRBD1. CDR3 length equals 16 residues. The V and J ends lost 4 bases and 9 bases, in that order; junction bases with no gene match: 14. Germline assignment: CDR1 LGHNA and CDR2 YSLEER. CDR3 sequence reads: CASSPFLLQGGGPQHF. CDR3 nucleotide sequence: TGCGCCAGCAGCCCCTTCCTCCTACAGGGGGGAGGGCCCCAGCATTTT.

The table lists this clone with a count of one. The V and J genes are TRBV7-9 and TRBJ2-1; D is perhaps TRBD1 (5 bases). CDR1 SEHNR and CDR2 FQNEAQ come from the germline V gene (reference sequence). V lost 1 base, J lost 9 bases, and 13 bases lay in between. The CDR3 contains 14 residues. CDR3 sequence: CASSLVVGHPEQFF. In nucleotides, the CDR3 is TGTGCCAGCAGCTTAGTAGTTGGACATCCTGAGCAGTTCTTC.

The CDR3 loop reads CASSLYQGPSTDTQYF. CDR3 nucleotides: TGTGCCAGCAGCTTGTATCAGGGTCCTAGCACAGATACGCAGTATTTT. The gene calls are TRBV5-4 and TRBJ2-3; the D gene is possibly TRBD1 (5 bases). V was cut by 1 base and J by 0 bases, with 12 bases left in between. The germline V gene encodes CDR1 SGHNT and CDR2 YYREEE (reference sequence). This CDR3 region has 16 residues. The full variable domain, rest sourced from reference TRBV5-4 and TRBJ2-3, is ETGVTQSPTHLIKTRGQQVTLRCSSQSGHNTVSWYQQALGQGPQFIFQYYREEENGRGNFPPRFSGLQFPNYSSELNVNALELDDSALYLCASSLYQGPSTDTQYFGPGTRLTVL.

V gene TRBV30 combines with J gene TRBJ1-5; tentatively, D is TRBD1 (5 bases). Trimming cost V 4 bases and J 0 bases, with 16 bases left between them. Germline assignment: CDR1 GTSNPN and CDR2 SVGIG (reference sequence). This CDR3 has 16 amino acids. This CDR3 reads CAWTLGGSISNQPQHF. DNA of the CDR3: TGTGCCTGGACACTCGGGGGATCCATTAGCAATCAGCCCCAGCATTTT. The variable domain in full, completed from reference TRBV30 and TRBJ1-5, reads SQTIHQWPATLVQPVGSPLSLECTVEGTSNPNLYWYRQAAGRGLQLLFYSVGIGQISSEVPQNLSASRPQDRQFILSSKKLLLSDSGFYLCAWTLGGSISNQPQHFGDGTRLSIL.

A note on this clone: Other DNA sequences in this specimen translate into the identical CDR3. The chain uses TRBV6-4 and TRBJ2-3; D perhaps matches TRBD1 (5 bases). The ends were cut back, 4 bases at V and 1 base at J, with 9 bases in the middle. The CDR3 runs 14 residues. The germline V gene has CDR1 MRHNA and CDR2 SNTAGT. The CDR3: CASSGQGGTDTQYF. The CDR3 region has the DNA TGTGCCAGCAGTGGGCAGGGCGGCACAGATACGCAGTATTTT.

The rearrangement joins TRBV5-6 to TRBJ2-5; 8 nucleotides align to TRBD2. Trimming removed 1 base from V and 5 bases from J; junction bases left unmatched: 7. The CDR3 runs to 15 residues. Germline assignment: CDR1 SGHDT and CDR2 YYEEEE. The CDR3 DNA sequence: TGTGCCAGCAGCTTGTACATCGCGGGGGGTGAGACCCAGTACTTC. Its protein is CASSLYIAGGETQYF.

This clone showed up just a few times. The chain is built from TRBV4-3 and TRBJ2-2, with D uncertain. This CDR3 has 17 amino acids. Trimming removed 0 bases from V and 6 bases from J, with 17 bases in between. Germline V lookup: CDR1 LGHNA, CDR2 YSLEER. The CDR3 DNA follows: TGCGCCAGCAGCCAAGATCATGCTCCTCGAGGATCCGGGGAGCTGTTTTTT. It codes for CASSQDHAPRGSGELFF.

V is TRBV11-2 and J is TRBJ1-6; the D gene is possibly TRBD1 (6 bases). The CDR3 contains 14 residues. The V gene's germline CDR1 is SGHAT and CDR2 FQNNGV. Between the trimmed V and J ends, which lost 3 bases and 8 bases, there was a span of 11 bases. CDR3 in amino acids: CASSFEGVDSPLHF. As DNA, the CDR3 is TGTGCCAGCAGCTTCGAGGGGGTGGATTCACCCCTCCACTTT. The full variable domain, in which reference TRBV11-2 and TRBJ1-6 provide the parts outside the CDR3, is EAGVAQSPRYKIIEKRQSVAFWCNPISGHATLYWYQQILGQGPKLLIQFQNNGVVDDSQLPKDRFSAERLKGVDSTLKIQPAKLEDSAVYLCASSFEGVDSPLHFGNGTRLTVT.

The CDR3 loop reads CASSGTADSNQPQHF. The CDR3 DNA reads TGTGCCAGCAGTGGGACAGCAGATAGCAATCAGCCCCAGCATTTT. The chain uses TRBV6-5 and TRBJ1-5; 7 positions match TRBD1. In germline, CDR1 is MNHEY, CDR2 SVGAGI. V gave up 5 bases and J gave up 0 bases; unmatched junction bases: 4. This CDR3 region has 15 residues.